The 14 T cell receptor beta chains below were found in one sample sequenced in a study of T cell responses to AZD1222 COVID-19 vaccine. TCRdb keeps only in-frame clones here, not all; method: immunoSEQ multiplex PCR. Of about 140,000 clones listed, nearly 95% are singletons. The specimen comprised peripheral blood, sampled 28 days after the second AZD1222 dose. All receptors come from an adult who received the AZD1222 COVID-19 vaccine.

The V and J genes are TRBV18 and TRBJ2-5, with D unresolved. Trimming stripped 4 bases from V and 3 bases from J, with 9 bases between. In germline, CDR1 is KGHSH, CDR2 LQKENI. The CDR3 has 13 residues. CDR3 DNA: TGTGCCAGCTCACTCGGTCAGGAAGAGACCCAGTACTTC. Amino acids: CASSLGQEETQYF.

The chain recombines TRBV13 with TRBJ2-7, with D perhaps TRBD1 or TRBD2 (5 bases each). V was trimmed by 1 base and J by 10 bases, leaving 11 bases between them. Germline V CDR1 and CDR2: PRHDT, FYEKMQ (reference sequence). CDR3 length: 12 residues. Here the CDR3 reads CASSLDRTAQYF. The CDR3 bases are TGTGCCAGCAGCTTAGACAGGACTGCACAGTACTTC. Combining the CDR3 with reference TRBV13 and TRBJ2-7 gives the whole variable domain AAGVIQSPRHLIKEKRETATLKCYPIPRHDTVYWYQQGPGQDPQFLISFYEKMQSDKGSIPDRFSAQQFSDYHSELNMSSLELGDSALYFCASSLDRTAQYFGPGTRLTVT.

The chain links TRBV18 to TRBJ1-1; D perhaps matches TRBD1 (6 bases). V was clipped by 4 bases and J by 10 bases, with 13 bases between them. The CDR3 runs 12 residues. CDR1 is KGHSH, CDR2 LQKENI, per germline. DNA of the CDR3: TGTGCCAGCTCACTGCAGGGGATTGGAGCTTTCTTT. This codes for CASSLQGIGAFF.

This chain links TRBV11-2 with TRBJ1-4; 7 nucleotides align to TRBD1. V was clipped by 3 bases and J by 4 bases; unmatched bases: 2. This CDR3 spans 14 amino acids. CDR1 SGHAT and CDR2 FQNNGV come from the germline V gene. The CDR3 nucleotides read TGTGCCAGCAGCTTCAGACAGGGTAATGAAAAACTGTTTTTT. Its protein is CASSFRQGNEKLFF.

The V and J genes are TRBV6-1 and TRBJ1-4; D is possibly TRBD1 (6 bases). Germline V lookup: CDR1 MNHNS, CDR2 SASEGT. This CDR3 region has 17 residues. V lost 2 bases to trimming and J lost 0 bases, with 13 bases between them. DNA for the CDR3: TGTGCCAGCAGTGAAAGACAGGCATCTGCAACTAATGAAAAACTGTTTTTT. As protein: CASSERQASATNEKLFF.

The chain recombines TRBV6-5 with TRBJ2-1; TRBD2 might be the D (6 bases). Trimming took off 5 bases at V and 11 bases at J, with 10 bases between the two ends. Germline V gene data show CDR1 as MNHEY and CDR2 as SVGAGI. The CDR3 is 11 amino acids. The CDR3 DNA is TGTGCCAGCAGTACGGGACTGAAGCAGTTCTTC. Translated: CASSTGLKQFF.

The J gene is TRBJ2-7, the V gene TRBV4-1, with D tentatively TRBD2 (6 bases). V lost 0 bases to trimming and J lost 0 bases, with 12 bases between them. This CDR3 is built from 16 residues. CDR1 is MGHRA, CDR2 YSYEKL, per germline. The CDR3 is CASSQDKRAHSYEQYF. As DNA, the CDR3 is TGCGCCAGCAGCCAAGATAAGCGGGCCCACTCCTACGAGCAGTACTTC.

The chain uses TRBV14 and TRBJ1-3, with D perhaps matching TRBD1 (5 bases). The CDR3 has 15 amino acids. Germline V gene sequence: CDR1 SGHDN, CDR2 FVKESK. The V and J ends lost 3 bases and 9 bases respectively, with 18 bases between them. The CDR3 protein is CASSQDLGVPGTIYF. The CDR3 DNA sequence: TGTGCCAGCAGCCAGGATCTGGGGGTTCCCGGCACCATATATTTT.

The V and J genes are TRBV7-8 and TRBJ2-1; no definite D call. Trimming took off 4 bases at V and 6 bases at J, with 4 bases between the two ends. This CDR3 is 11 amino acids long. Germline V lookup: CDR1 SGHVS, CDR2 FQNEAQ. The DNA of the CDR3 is TGTGCCAGCAGCTCCCTCAATGAGCAGTTCTTC. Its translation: CASSSLNEQFF.

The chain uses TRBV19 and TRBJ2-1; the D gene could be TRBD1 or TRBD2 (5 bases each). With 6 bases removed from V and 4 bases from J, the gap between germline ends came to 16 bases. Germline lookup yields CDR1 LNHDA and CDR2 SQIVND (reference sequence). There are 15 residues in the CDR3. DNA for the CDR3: TGTGCCAGTAGCATAAATTTTTGGGGGTACAATGAGCAGTTCTTC. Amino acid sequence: CASSINFWGYNEQFF.

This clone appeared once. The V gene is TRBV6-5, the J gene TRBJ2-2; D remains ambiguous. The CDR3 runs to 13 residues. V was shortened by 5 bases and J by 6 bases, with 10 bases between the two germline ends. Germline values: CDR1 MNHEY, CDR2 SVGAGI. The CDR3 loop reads CASSQARAGELFF. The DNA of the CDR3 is TGTGCCAGCAGTCAGGCCCGGGCCGGGGAGCTGTTTTTT.

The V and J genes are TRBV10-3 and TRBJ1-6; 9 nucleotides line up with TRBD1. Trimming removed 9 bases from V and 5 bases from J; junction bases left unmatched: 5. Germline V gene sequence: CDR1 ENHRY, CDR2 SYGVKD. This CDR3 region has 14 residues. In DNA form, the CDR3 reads TGTGCCATGAGACAGGGGGAAGATAATTCACCCCTCCACTTT. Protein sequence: CAMRQGEDNSPLHF.

The CDR3 loop reads CASSLGDIAAGELFF. In nucleotides, the CDR3 is TGTGCCAGCAGCTTAGGGGACATCGCGGCCGGGGAGCTGTTTTTT. This chain connects TRBV11-3 to TRBJ2-2, with D perhaps matching TRBD1 (6 bases). Trimming removed 1 base from V and 6 bases from J, with 12 bases in between. This CDR3 is 15 amino acids long. Looked up from germline, CDR1 is SGHNT and CDR2 is YENEEA.

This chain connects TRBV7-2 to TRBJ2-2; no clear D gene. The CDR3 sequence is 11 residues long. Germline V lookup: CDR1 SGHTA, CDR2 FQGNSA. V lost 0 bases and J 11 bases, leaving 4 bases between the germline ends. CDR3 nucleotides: TGTGCCAGCAGCTTAGCCCTAGAGCTGTTTTTT. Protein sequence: CASSLALELFF.